The T cell receptor beta chain described here comes from a study of T cells in Graves' hyperthyroidism and ophthalmopathy. V was pared by 11 bases and J by 9 bases, with 19 bases between. The CDR3 totals 12 residues. Amplified TCR beta CDR3 regions came from RNA transcripts. A set of HTBI primers served as the primers for a first-round RT-PCR of the TCR CDR3. Using its own MiXCR run on the multiplex PCR reads, TCRdb lists one record per CDR3 protein. In the table there are 540,000 or so distinct CDR3 sequences, approximately 44% of which are singletons. Concerning this clonotype itself: The antigen is undetermined.

Points from the study as a whole: Most clonotypes expanded in thyroid above 0.001 were likewise present in blood. A model built on 13 V-J features separated ophthalmopathy from stable hyperthyroidism.

Every diagnosis used clinical symptoms, serum thyroxine and TRAb, thyroid ultrasound and orbital computed tomography. The TCR sequence derives from an adult woman with Graves' disease, either hyperthyroidism or ophthalmopathy (not recorded which). V and J are TRBV12-3 or TRBV12-4 and TRBJ1-1; maybe TRBD1 (5 bases). Sequenced material: peripheral blood or thyroid tissue (not recorded which). This CDR3 is CASSGGGGKAFF. CDR3 DNA sequence: TGTGCCTCTAGCGGGGGAGGAGGCAAAGCTTTCTTT.